This T cell receptor beta chain was documented in a study of CD8+ T cells in alopecia areata (dated 2018 in TCRdb). Study-wide context: Treated patients were enrolled in an open-label pilot trial of oral tofacitinib at 5 to 10 mg twice daily for moderate-to-severe alopecia areata. Tofacitinib was given for 6 to 18 months, followed by 6 months of follow-up off drug to assess delayed response and recurrence. The SALT score, which quantifies the percentage of affected scalp surface area, was used to measure disease severity in treated patients. High-throughput TCRbeta sequencing was used to examine T cell clonal expansion in alopecia areata in both the C3H/HeJ mouse model and human patients. Scalp tissue and sorted CD4+ and CD8+ peripheral blood T cells from patchy and totalis/universalis alopecia areata patients and from healthy controls were covered by human TCRbeta sequencing. Biopsies were taken from tofacitinib-treated patients at baseline and again at 4 and 24 weeks into treatment, and several of those patients also had a later scalp biopsy. Scalp clonality was compared across normal scalp (n=4), patchy alopecia areata scalp (n=8), and alopecia totalis/universalis scalp (n=8). The RNA source kit depended on sample type: the PAXgene miRNA kit for fixed scalp, the miRNeasy kit for PBMCs, and the RNeasy kit for mouse skin. immunoSEQ multiplex PCR using 35 Vbeta forward primers and 13 Jbeta reverse primers was used to amplify TCRbeta CDR3 regions. Paper-wide results and their limitations: Because the treated cohort was small and included a single nonresponder, larger studies are needed to assess links between baseline CD8+ expansion and response. Tofacitinib significantly decreased scalp clonality and the number of expanded CD8+ clones among the top 100 scalp clones. Compared with normal scalp, lesional scalp, particularly in alopecia totalis/universalis, had higher clonality and more expanded CD8+ clones, which suggests antigenic drive. Scalp TCR repertoire analysis is complicated because resident alphabeta T cells in normal human skin are also sequenced, whereas mouse skin is dominated by gammadelta T cells. During tofacitinib treatment, many expanded lesional clones stuck around in both scalp and blood, and this persistence may partly explain why relapse happens after treatment is stopped. TCR sequences shared between patients were less clear than in mice, possibly partly because of HLA diversity in the patient population.

Note on this clone: Its antigen remains unidentified. No qualities accompany the bases; no much larger clone lies one base away.

Libraries were constructed by the immunoSEQ multiplex PCR assay. RNA was extracted from all samples and reverse transcribed into cDNA as template for TCR sequencing. First-strand cDNA was synthesized using SuperScript III with a 2:1 mix of oligo-dT and random hexamers. A synthetic immune receptor repertoire was used to assess amplification bias, and residual bias was removed computationally. On the study's bioinformatics: Raw reads were preprocessed to remove errors, and CDR3 was defined by IMGT conventions from the conserved cysteine to phenylalanine. To get clonality, Shannon entropy was normalized by log2 of the number of productive unique TCRs and the result was subtracted from 1. CD4 or CD8 identity of scalp clones was inferred by cross-referencing scalp TCRbeta sequences with sorted blood CD4 and CD8 repertoires. This immuneACCESS table, as held by TCRdb, lists in-frame sequences with V and J called but not all clones. Of the missing ones, under half trace to an unresolved V gene in checked studies; the others have no known cause. The V and J calls and clone size are taken from that table; D and trimming were inferred from the DNA. The sample yields 200,000 or so clones; more than 45% were counted once. 5% to 6% of the sample is in the top ten clones.

The label giving this sample's time point can be read as: 20 to 30 weeks on oral tofacitinib. The treatment or condition label, read with the paper, signifies: oral pan-JAK inhibitor, 5-10 mg twice daily. Lesional scalp punch biopsies and peripheral blood were collected from alopecia areata patients. After PBMCs were isolated by density centrifugation and stained for CD3, CD4 and CD8, a FACSAria was used to sort CD4+ and CD8+ T cells. Relative to germline, V is 4 bases shorter and J is 1 base shorter, with 13 bases between their ends. Inclusive of the bounding cysteine and phenylalanine, the CDR3 is 15 residues long. Left in the record is the CDR3 DNA by itself, 45 bases read in frame from the first base. For CDR1 and CDR2, the germline V gene lists LGHNA and YSLEER.

The sequenced sample was CD4+ T cells sorted from blood, obtained at week 24, from a patient treated with tofacitinib. The source of this sequence is a human donor with alopecia areata. Recombination connected TRBV4-3 to TRBJ1-1; no D gene call is confident. For the CDR3, the sequence is CASSLKMGGNTEAFF. The sequenced DNA: TGCGCCAGCAGCCTAAAGATGGGCGGGAACACTGAAGCTTTCTTT.